This passage covers 14 T cell receptor beta chains from one sample sequenced in a study of cytomegalovirus exposure and HLA in healthy donors. The study ran its PCR with 60 Vbeta and 13 Jbeta primers. Assay used: immunoSEQ multiplex PCR; TCRdb lists only in-frame clones, some missing. Here the sample table reports approximately 82,000 clones. The source material was PBMCs. These receptors were obtained from a woman aged 60 to 75 in good health and CMV-seronegative.

About this clone: One junction end does not reproduce the germline sequence, and a read error may be involved. The V gene is TRBV6-5, the J gene TRBJ2-5; D possibly corresponds to TRBD1 (6 bases). The CDR3 consists of 13 residues. The germline gives CDR1 MNHEY, CDR2 SVGAGI. The CDR3 DNA is TGTGCCAGCAGTTGCCGGACAGAAGAGCCCCAGTACTTC. This encodes CASSCRTEEPQYF.

Remarks on this clone: Other DNA sequences in the same sample also yield this CDR3. The genes are TRBV7-3 and TRBJ2-3; D not certain. Germline V gene sequence: CDR1 SGHTA, CDR2 FQGTGA. CDR3 length: 13 residues. Trimming removed 4 bases from V and 2 bases from J, with 7 bases in between. The CDR3 reads CASSSGFTDTQYF. The CDR3 DNA follows: TGTGCCAGCAGCTCCGGTTTCACAGATACGCAGTATTTT.

V is TRBV12-5 and J is TRBJ2-1; TRBD2 matches at 7 bases. The V gene's germline CDR1 is LGHNT and CDR2 FRNRAP. Trimming at V came to 9 bases and at J to 7 bases, leaving 15 bases not matched to a gene. CDR3 length equals 15 residues. CDR3 region: CASAMRGGPQNEQFF. The CDR3 DNA sequence: TGTGCTAGCGCAATGAGGGGAGGGCCTCAAAATGAGCAGTTCTTC. Complete variable domain (other parts from reference TRBV12-5 and TRBJ2-1): DARVTQTPRHKVTEMGQEVTMRCQPILGHNTVFWYRQTMMQGLELLAYFRNRAPLDDSGMPKDRFSAEMPDATLATLKIQPSEPRDSAVYFCASAMRGGPQNEQFFGPGTRLTVL.

The chain employs TRBV25-1 and TRBJ1-2; possibly TRBD1 for D (6 bases). From germline, CDR1 is MGHDK and CDR2 SYGVNS. CDR3 length: 14 residues. V dropped 6 bases and J dropped 6 bases, with 17 bases sitting between them. CDR3 sequence reads: CASRTTGHTNGYTF. The CDR3 DNA reads as TGTGCCAGCAGGACGACAGGCCACACTAATGGCTACACCTTC.

The gene calls are TRBV7-2 and TRBJ1-5; D is ambiguous. Germline-derived CDR1 and CDR2 are SGHTA and FQGNSA. V was shortened by 5 bases and J by 4 bases, with 9 bases between the two germline ends. The CDR3 length is 13 residues. The CDR3 loop reads CASSGRLNQPQHF. CDR3 nucleotide sequence: TGTGCCAGCAGCGGCCGTTTAAATCAGCCCCAGCATTTT.

V gene TRBV2 combines with J gene TRBJ2-7, with 13 nucleotides matching TRBD2. The CDR3 sequence is 13 residues long. With 6 bases clipped from V and 5 bases from J, the junction kept 1 base outside the gene matches. Germline V lookup: CDR1 SNHLY, CDR2 FYNNEI. The chain's CDR3 is CASSGTSGNEQYF. The CDR3 coding sequence is TGTGCCAGCAGCGGGACTAGCGGGAACGAGCAGTACTTC. Together with reference TRBV2 and TRBJ2-7, the CDR3 gives the full variable domain: EPEVTQTPSHQVTQMGQEVILRCVPISNHLYFYWYRQILGQKVEFLVSFYNNEISEKSEIFDDQFSVERPDGSNFTLKIRSTKLEDSAMYFCASSGTSGNEQYFGPGTRLTVT.

The chain combines TRBV19 with TRBJ1-5, with unresolved D. The ends were cut back, 5 bases at V and 4 bases at J, with 9 bases in the middle. The CDR3 contains 13 residues. The germline V gene has CDR1 LNHDA and CDR2 SQIVND (reference sequence). CDR3: CASSLKENQPQHF. For the CDR3, the DNA is TGTGCCAGTAGTCTTAAAGAGAATCAGCCCCAGCATTTT.

This chain uses TRBV28 with TRBJ2-7; possible D gene TRBD1, 5 bases. Germline values: CDR1 MDHEN, CDR2 SYDVKM. This CDR3 is built from 11 residues. With 6 bases removed from V and 4 bases from J, the gap between germline ends came to 7 bases. In nucleotides, the CDR3 is TGTGCCAGCAGCCAGGGTTACGAGCAGTACTTC. Its protein product is CASSQGYEQYF.

This sequence joins TRBV27 and TRBJ2-7, with 14 bases aligning to TRBD2. Trimming cost V 4 bases and J 7 bases; bases outside gene matches: 3. The CDR3 length is 14 residues. In germline, CDR1 is MNHEY, CDR2 SMNVEV (reference sequence). The CDR3 DNA is TGTGCCAGCAGTTCGGGACTAGCGGGAGTGGAGCAGTACTTC. Its protein product is CASSSGLAGVEQYF.

The gene calls are TRBV6-5 and TRBJ1-2; 7 bases agree with TRBD1. The CDR3 spans 15 residues. Germline CDR1 and CDR2: MNHEY and SVGAGI. The V and J ends lost 4 bases and 4 bases, in that order; junction bases with no gene match: 9. CDR3 sequence reads: CASSLQGGAGYGYTF. The CDR3 DNA follows: TGTGCCAGCAGTTTGCAAGGGGGCGCCGGCTATGGCTACACCTTC.

The chain recombines TRBV5-8 with TRBJ1-1; D is unclear. The CDR3 totals 15 residues. Trimming shortened V by 2 bases and J by 1 base, and 12 bases separated the two germline ends. Germline values: CDR1 SGHTS, CDR2 YDEGEE. This chain's CDR3 is CASSFRVLRNTEAFF. CDR3 DNA sequence: TGTGCCAGCAGCTTTAGAGTATTGAGGAACACTGAAGCTTTCTTT.

The chain joins TRBV6-5 to TRBJ2-3; the match to TRBD1 covers 7 bases. Germline values: CDR1 MNHEY, CDR2 SVGAGI. This CDR3 region has 16 residues. With V trimmed by 2 bases and J by 4 bases, 9 bases remained unmatched. As DNA, the CDR3 is TGTGCCAGCAGTTACCGTCCAGGGGGTCCCTCAGATACGCAGTATTTT. Protein product: CASSYRPGGPSDTQYF.

The chain has TRBV10-3 and TRBJ1-1, with D possibly matching TRBD1 (6 bases). This CDR3 region has 13 residues. Germline V CDR1 and CDR2: ENHRY, SYGVKD. Trimming left V 10 bases short and J 11 bases short, with 23 bases between. The chain's CDR3 is CATTPGLLRGAFF. The CDR3 region has the DNA TGTGCCACTACCCCGGGTCTCCTGAGGGGGGCTTTCTTT.

The genes are TRBV18 and TRBJ1-1; D not resolved. From germline, CDR1 is KGHSH and CDR2 LQKENI. The V end lost 4 bases, the J end lost 2 bases, and 5 bases lay between the germline ends. The CDR3 has 12 amino acids. The CDR3 loop reads CASSRRNTEAFF. The CDR3 DNA follows: TGTGCCAGCTCACGGAGAAACACTGAAGCTTTCTTT.